The 13 T cell receptor beta chains below all came from one sample that was sequenced in a study of blood T cell repertoires in COVID-19. Clones were read by immunoSEQ multiplex PCR, and TCRdb kept only the in-frame ones, dropping some. The profile shows 250,000 to 300,000 clones, around 87% of them singletons. The sample comprised peripheral blood. The receptors come from a man aged 18-30 years with active or convalescent COVID-19.

By proportion, this clone is medium-sized. This chain joins TRBV27 and TRBJ1-6; tentatively, D is TRBD1 (6 bases). V was trimmed by 2 bases and J by 12 bases, leaving 14 bases between them. There are 14 residues in the CDR3. Per the germline V gene, CDR1 is MNHEY and CDR2 is SMNVEV (reference sequence). This CDR3 reads CASSLIERGGPLHF. CDR3 coding DNA: TGTGCCAGCAGTTTAATTGAAAGGGGGGGACCCCTCCACTTT.

V gene TRBV5-1 combines with J gene TRBJ2-6, with a possible D match to TRBD2 (6 bases). Germline V gene data show CDR1 as SGHRS and CDR2 as YFSETQ. V was trimmed by 5 bases and J by 3 bases, leaving 18 bases between them. CDR3 length equals 17 residues. CDR3 DNA sequence: TGCGCCAGCAGGGGGCCGGGAGCTGCGGATGGGGCCAACGTCCTGACTTTC. This sequence encodes CASRGPGAADGANVLTF.

The rearrangement uses TRBV30 and TRBJ1-6; the D gene is possibly TRBD1 (5 bases). This CDR3 comprises 12 residues. Germline V gene sequence: CDR1 GTSNPN, CDR2 SVGIG (reference sequence). CDR3 nucleotide sequence: TGTGCTCGACGGGGGGAAGGTTCACCCCTCCACTTT. Encoded protein: CARRGEGSPLHF.

The genes are TRBV6-1 and TRBJ1-2; TRBD1 agrees at 7 bases. The CDR3 covers 13 residues. J gave up 7 bases and V 3 bases, and 5 bases lay outside the gene matches. Germline V gene sequence: CDR1 MNHNS, CDR2 SASEGT. The CDR3 DNA reads TGTGCCAGCAGTGACCGACAGGGTGGTGGCTACACCTTC. Translated, it gives CASSDRQGGGYTF.

The chain carries TRBV2 and TRBJ1-4, with TRBD1 matching over 9 bases. The CDR3 totals 15 residues. Germline assignment: CDR1 SNHLY and CDR2 FYNNEI. J was trimmed by 5 bases and V by 6 bases; bases with no gene match: 7. Here the CDR3 reads CASSSRTGVNEKLFF. CDR3 nucleotide sequence: TGTGCCAGCAGCTCCCGGACAGGGGTAAATGAAAAACTGTTTTTT.

This clone has just a few counts. The chain recombines TRBV5-8 with TRBJ1-1; no definite D call. V lost 4 bases, J lost 5 bases, and 15 bases lay in between. Looked up from germline, CDR1 is SGHTS and CDR2 is YDEGEE. The CDR3 covers 14 residues. CDR3 sequence reads: CASSLEEGWTEAFF. CDR3 DNA sequence: TGTGCCAGCAGCCTGGAGGAGGGTTGGACTGAAGCTTTCTTT.

V and J are TRBV19 and TRBJ1-2, with 7 bases that match TRBD1. Germline CDR1 and CDR2: LNHDA and SQIVND (reference sequence). V lost 6 bases and J lost 4; bases outside the gene matches: 5. The CDR3 consists of 13 residues. The CDR3: CASSTRDSYGYTF. The CDR3 region has the DNA TGTGCCAGTAGCACCCGGGACAGCTATGGCTACACCTTC.

The chain couples TRBV5-1 to TRBJ2-3; a weak D match, TRBD2 (6 bases). V was cut by 7 bases and J by 0 bases, with 12 bases left in between. Looked up from germline, CDR1 is SGHRS and CDR2 is YFSETQ. This CDR3 has 14 amino acids. The CDR3, as DNA: TGCGCCAGCCTCGCGGGAACTAGCACAGATACGCAGTATTTT. Protein product: CASLAGTSTDTQYF. Full variable domain (outside the CDR3, taken from reference TRBV5-1 and TRBJ2-3): KAGVTQTPRYLIKTRGQQVTLSCSPISGHRSVSWYQQTPGQGLQFLFEYFSETQRNKGNFPGRFSGRQFSNSRSEMNVSTLELGDSALYLCASLAGTSTDTQYFGPGTRLTVL.

This clone was observed once. This same CDR3 is encoded by further DNA sequences in the sample. This sequence joins TRBV19 and TRBJ1-5; possible D gene TRBD1, 6 bases. The ends were cut back, 4 bases at V and 2 bases at J, with 9 bases in the middle. The germline gives CDR1 LNHDA, CDR2 SQIVND (reference sequence). This CDR3 has 14 amino acids. The CDR3: CASSKGGGNQPQHF. DNA of the CDR3: TGTGCCAGTAGTAAAGGGGGAGGCAATCAGCCCCAGCATTTT. Full variable domain (outside the CDR3, taken from reference TRBV19 and TRBJ1-5): DGGITQSPKYLFRKEGQNVTLSCEQNLNHDAMYWYRQDPGQGLRLIYYSQIVNDFQKGDIAEGYSVSREKKESFPLTVTSAQKNPTAFYLCASSKGGGNQPQHFGDGTRLSIL.

The chain is built from TRBV11-2 and TRBJ1-3, with D tentatively TRBD1 (5 bases). From germline, CDR1 is SGHAT and CDR2 FQNNGV. Trimming stripped 0 bases from V and 3 bases from J, with 9 bases between. The CDR3 is made up of 15 amino acids. The DNA of the CDR3 is TGTGCCAGCAGCTTAGACAGGGCGGTTGGAAACACCATATATTTT. Amino acids: CASSLDRAVGNTIYF.

The chain has TRBV4-1 and TRBJ2-7; TRBD2 aligns across 12 bases. V gave up 4 bases and J gave up 3 bases; unmatched junction bases: 7. This CDR3 is 16 amino acids long. Germline values: CDR1 MGHRA, CDR2 YSYEKL. The chain's CDR3 is CASSPLAGGLDYEQYF. In DNA form, the CDR3 reads TGCGCCAGCAGCCCACTAGCGGGGGGCCTAGACTACGAGCAGTACTTC.

The sample holds a few counts of this clone. The rearrangement uses TRBV3-1 (or the pseudogene TRBV3-2) and TRBJ2-5, with no clear D. Trimming took 6 bases from V and 1 from J, leaving 9 bases between them. Germline-derived CDR1 and CDR2 are LGHDT and YNNKEL (reference sequence). The CDR3 consists of 13 residues. CDR3 residues: CASSTSGQETQYF. CDR3 bases: TGTGCCAGCAGTACCTCCGGCCAAGAGACCCAGTACTTC.

V usage is TRBV5-1 and J usage is TRBJ1-4; 9 bases map to TRBD1. The V gene's germline CDR1 is SGHRS and CDR2 YFSETQ. The CDR3 is 14 amino acids. Trimming cost V 5 bases and J 4 bases; bases outside gene matches: 3. The CDR3 coding sequence is TGCGCCAGCAGAGGGGGACAGGGTAATGAAAAACTGTTTTTT. Translation gives CASRGGQGNEKLFF.